These T cell receptor beta chains were read from a single sample in a study of blood T cells in healthy people across ages. MiXCR, applied by TCRdb to the 5' RACE reads, yields one record per CDR3 protein. The sample holds some 1.5 million distinct CDR3 sequences, under 30% seen once. The sequencing sample was made of blood. Receptors originate from a woman in her twenties or thirties in good health. Both conserved end residues are part of each CDR3. A D gene is named only where the DNA matches it firmly. Clone size is shown for a subset of rows, as once, few, many or a class of expanded clone.

clone size	V gene	J gene	CDR3 length	D gene	CDR3 protein	CDR3 DNA
.	TRBV20-1	TRBJ2-1	14	.	CSARPGTLYNEQFF	TGCAGTGCTCGGCCTGGGACACTTTACAATGAGCAGTTCTTC
.	TRBV7-2	TRBJ2-5	16	TRBD2	CASSQGLAGDQETQYF	TGTGCCAGCAGCCAGGGACTAGCGGGGGACCAAGAGACCCAGTACTTC
.	TRBV5-1	TRBJ2-7	15	.	CASSLRGIDSYEQYF	TGCGCCAGCAGCTTGCGAGGTATAGATTCCTACGAGCAGTACTTC
.	TRBV28	TRBJ2-5	17	TRBD2	CASSQMGGSPAQETQYF	TGTGCCAGCAGCCAAATGGGCGGGAGCCCCGCTCAAGAGACCCAGTACTTC
.	TRBV6-5	TRBJ2-5	13	.	CASSYGGGLEQYF	TGTGCCAGCAGTTACGGGGGGGGCCTGGAGCAGTACTTC
.	TRBV29-1	TRBJ1-2	13	.	CSVGGSRGEGYTF	TGCAGCGTTGGCGGTTCCCGAGGCGAGGGCTACACCTTC
many	TRBV20-1	TRBJ2-1	11	.	CSAKSGNEQFF	TGCAGTGCTAAGAGCGGCAATGAGCAGTTCTTC
.	TRBV7-9	TRBJ1-2	15	TRBD1	CASSPRTGGGYGYIF	TGTGCCAGCAGCCCCCGGACAGGGGGAGGTTATGGCTACATCTTC
few	TRBV5-1	TRBJ1-4	14	.	CASSFKGFREKLFF	TGCGCCAGCAGCTTCAAAGGGTTTCGAGAAAAACTGTTTTTT
few	TRBV4-3	TRBJ2-1	18	TRBD2	CASSPDTGEGRVGNEQFF	TGCGCCAGCAGCCCAGATACGGGGGAGGGCCGAGTGGGCAATGAGCAGTTCTTC
few	TRBV4-1	TRBJ2-1	16	.	CASSQAWTSSYNEQFF	TGCGCCAGCAGCCAAGCTTGGACCAGCTCCTACAATGAGCAGTTCTTC
many	TRBV10-3	TRBJ2-5	13	.	CAISDDDKETQYF	TGTGCCATCAGTGACGATGACAAAGAGACCCAGTACTTC
.	TRBV20-1	TRBJ2-5	15	.	CSAEGRPGPLNEQYF	TGCAGTGCTGAGGGGCGTCCGGGGCCACTCAATGAGCAGTACTTC
few	TRBV18	TRBJ2-7	14	.	CASSPLLSALEQYF	TGTGCCAGCTCACCACTTCTATCTGCCCTCGAGCAGTACTTC
.	TRBV2	TRBJ2-6	18	.	CARGGPGTPRSGANVLTF	TGTGCCAGAGGTGGGCCAGGAACCCCTAGATCTGGGGCCAACGTCCTGACTTTC
.	TRBV12-5	TRBJ2-3	14	TRBD2	CASDLAGGSSTQYF	TGTGCTAGTGATCTCGCGGGGGGCAGTTCTACGCAGTATTTT
.	TRBV5-5	TRBJ1-3	16	.	CASSLEPYRAGNTIYF	TGTGCCAGCAGCTTGGAGCCCTACAGGGCTGGAAACACCATATATTTT
.	TRBV11-2	TRBJ2-3	17	.	CASSLDLGGGIKDTQYF	TGTGCCAGCAGCTTAGATCTGGGAGGGGGTATTAAAGATACGCAGTATTTT
few	TRBV7-2	TRBJ1-2	13	TRBD1	CASSYRTGGGYTF	TGTGCCAGCAGCTACAGGACAGGGGGTGGCTACACCTTC
.	TRBV7-3	TRBJ2-1	13	.	CASRKGGVNERFF	TGTGCCAGCAGAAAGGGGGGGGTAAATGAGCGGTTCTTC
few	TRBV7-8	TRBJ2-6	16	.	CASSLGRQSGTNVLTF	TGTGCCAGCAGCCTAGGAAGACAGTCTGGGACCAACGTCCTGACTTTC
.	TRBV21-1	TRBJ2-6	17	.	CASRRQGAVAGANVLTF	TGTGCCAGCAGGAGACAGGGGGCAGTAGCTGGGGCCAACGTCCTGACTTTC
few	TRBV5-1	TRBJ1-1	16	.	CASSLESMGMNTEAFF	TGCGCCAGCAGCTTGGAATCGATGGGCATGAACACTGAAGCTTTCTTT
many	TRBV12-3/TRBV12-4	TRBJ2-7	14	TRBD1	CASSSSDRAYEQYF	TGTGCCAGCAGCTCATCGGACAGGGCCTACGAGCAGTACTTC
.	TRBV20-1	TRBJ2-3	14	.	CSATPGRRMDTQYF	TGCAGTGCTACACCGGGACGAAGAATGGATACGCAGTATTTT
few	TRBV12-3/TRBV12-4	TRBJ1-5	14	.	CASSLDISSRPQHF	TGTGCCAGCAGTTTAGATATCTCCAGCAGGCCCCAGCATTTT
.	TRBV2	TRBJ2-6	20	TRBD1	CASSSRDRGIWGAGANVLTF	TGTGCCAGCAGTAGCCGGGACAGGGGGATATGGGGCGCTGGGGCCAACGTCCTGACTTTC
.	TRBV7-2	TRBJ2-1	15	.	CASDPVGGRRLQQFF	TGTGCCAGCGACCCTGTAGGAGGTCGGAGGCTACAGCAGTTCTTC
.	TRBV7-9	TRBJ2-7	14	TRBD2	CASSLVRGVSEQYF	TGTGCCAGCAGCTTAGTTCGGGGGGTCAGCGAGCAGTACTTC
many	TRBV6-2/TRBV6-3	TRBJ1-2	16	.	CASSYNALRVNYGYTF	TGTGCCAGCAGTTACAACGCGCTGCGAGTCAACTATGGCTACACCTTC
.	TRBV12-3/TRBV12-4	TRBJ2-7	14	.	CAGSFLADTYEQYF	TGTGCCGGCAGTTTTCTGGCTGACACCTACGAGCAGTACTTC
.	TRBV5-1	TRBJ1-2	15	.	CASSFGSSAGGGYTF	TGCGCCAGCAGCTTTGGGTCCTCGGCTGGGGGTGGCTACACCTTC
.	TRBV12-3/TRBV12-4	TRBJ2-5	17	TRBD2	CASSGGTSGMGRETQYF	TGTGCCAGCAGTGGGGGGACTAGCGGGATGGGTCGAGAGACCCAGTACTTC
.	TRBV7-6	TRBJ2-1	15	TRBD2	CASSLGVGGRNEQFF	TGTGCCAGCAGCTTAGGGGTGGGGGGGAGGAATGAGCAGTTCTTC
.	TRBV12-3/TRBV12-4	TRBJ2-1	15	.	CASTPGLQKGNEQFF	TGTGCCAGCACCCCGGGACTCCAAAAGGGGAATGAGCAGTTCTTC
.	TRBV18	TRBJ2-7	14	.	CASSHGTLHYEQYF	TGTGCCAGCTCACACGGGACCCTTCACTACGAGCAGTACTTC
many	TRBV15	TRBJ2-1	15	TRBD1	CATSRGDRVYNEQFF	TGTGCCACCAGCAGAGGGGACAGAGTGTACAATGAGCAGTTCTTC
many	TRBV6-5	TRBJ2-7	11	.	CASSYGSEQYF	TGTGCCAGCAGTTACGGGAGCGAGCAGTACTTC